The clone carrying this TCR beta chain was seen repeatedly, ten times or more. What it binds is not known. The sample belongs to a study of T cell repertoires in cytomegalovirus infection. Study-level information: Indicated by public TCR beta signatures were CMV infection and matching HLA type.

Points from the study as a whole: Cumulative public TCR beta family frequency identified carriers of CMV plus the relevant HLA. Ex vivo, HLA-C-restricted CMV-specific TCR beta clonotypes prevailed over the rest of the response.

TCRdb re-called the reads through MiXCR, storing one row per CDR3 protein. The sample yields about 100,000 distinct CDR3 sequences, 16% seen once. The sample comprised PBMCs. This clonotype was obtained from a human donor in good health (CMV status not recorded). Some clones in this sample may be carry-over from other donors' samples.

The CDR3 reads CASSETAGSGNTIYF. The CDR3 DNA follows: TGTGCCAGCAGTGAAACCGCAGGCTCTGGAAACACCATATATTTT. The rearrangement joins TRBV25-1 to TRBJ1-3; D is unresolved. The CDR3 totals 15 residues. CDR1 MGHDK and CDR2 SYGVNS come from the germline V gene. Trimming pared 2 bases from V and 0 bases from J, leaving 8 bases between.